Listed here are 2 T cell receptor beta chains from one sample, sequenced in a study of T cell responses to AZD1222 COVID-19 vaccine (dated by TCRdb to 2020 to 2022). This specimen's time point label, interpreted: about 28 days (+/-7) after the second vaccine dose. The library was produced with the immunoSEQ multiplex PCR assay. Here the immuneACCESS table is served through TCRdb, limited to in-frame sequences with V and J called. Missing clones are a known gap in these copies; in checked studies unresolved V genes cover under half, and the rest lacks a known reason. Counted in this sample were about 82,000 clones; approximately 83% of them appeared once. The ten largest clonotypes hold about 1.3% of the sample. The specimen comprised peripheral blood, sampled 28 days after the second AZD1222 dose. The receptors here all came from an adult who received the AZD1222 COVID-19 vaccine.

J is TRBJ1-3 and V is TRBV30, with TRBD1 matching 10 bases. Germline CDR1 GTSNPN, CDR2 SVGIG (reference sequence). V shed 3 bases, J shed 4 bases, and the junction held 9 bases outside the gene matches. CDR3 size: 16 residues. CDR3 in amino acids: CAWRTGTGVAGNTIYF. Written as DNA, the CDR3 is TGTGCCTGGAGGACCGGGACAGGGGTCGCCGGAAACACCATATATTTT.

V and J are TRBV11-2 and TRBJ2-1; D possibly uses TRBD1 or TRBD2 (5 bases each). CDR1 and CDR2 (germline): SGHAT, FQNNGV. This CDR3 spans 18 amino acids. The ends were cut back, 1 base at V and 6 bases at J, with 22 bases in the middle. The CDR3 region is CASSLGPIGGSWGNEQFF. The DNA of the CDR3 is TGTGCCAGCAGCTTAGGGCCAATTGGGGGAAGCTGGGGCAATGAGCAGTTCTTC.